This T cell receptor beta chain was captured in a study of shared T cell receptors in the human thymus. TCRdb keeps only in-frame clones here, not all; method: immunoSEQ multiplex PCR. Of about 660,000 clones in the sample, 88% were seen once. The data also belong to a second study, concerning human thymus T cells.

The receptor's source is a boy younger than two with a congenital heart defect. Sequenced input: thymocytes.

The CDR3 loop is CASASTSGRRTGELFF. The CDR3 nucleotides are TGTGCCAGCGCCTCTACTAGCGGGAGGAGGACCGGGGAGCTGTTTTTT. The rearrangement links TRBV18 to TRBJ2-2; TRBD2 aligns across 12 bases. The CDR3 spans 16 residues. Germline CDR1 KGHSH, CDR2 LQKENI. V lost 8 bases, J lost 5 bases, and 9 bases stayed unmatched.